There are a few counts of the clone carrying this T cell receptor beta chain. Its antigen is still unknown. Each CDR3 protein is one row after TCRdb ran MiXCR on the reads. Among some 600,000 distinct CDR3 sequences listed, 24% were seen once. The sample originates from a study of T cell repertoires in cytomegalovirus infection. About the research overall: CMV infection and matching HLA type were both indicated by public TCR beta signatures.

Germline CDR1 is MNHEY and CDR2 is SVGAGI. V shed 6 bases and J 7 bases; nucleotides not matched to a gene: 6. The CDR3 is 14 residues long. Study observations and caveats: HLA-C-restricted CMV clonotypes gave the most frequent clonotype in two of eight donors. Individuals carrying CMV plus the relevant HLA were identified by cumulative frequency of public TCR beta families.

The chain combines TRBV6-5 with TRBJ2-1; 10 bases line up with TRBD2. The specimen sequenced was CD8+ T cells from PBMCs. This TCR was recovered from a human donor in good health (CMV status not recorded). Some clones in this sample may be carry-over from other donors' samples. CDR3 DNA: TGTGCCAGCAGATCAGCGGGGGGGTTTAATGAGCAGTTCTTC. Protein product: CASRSAGGFNEQFF.